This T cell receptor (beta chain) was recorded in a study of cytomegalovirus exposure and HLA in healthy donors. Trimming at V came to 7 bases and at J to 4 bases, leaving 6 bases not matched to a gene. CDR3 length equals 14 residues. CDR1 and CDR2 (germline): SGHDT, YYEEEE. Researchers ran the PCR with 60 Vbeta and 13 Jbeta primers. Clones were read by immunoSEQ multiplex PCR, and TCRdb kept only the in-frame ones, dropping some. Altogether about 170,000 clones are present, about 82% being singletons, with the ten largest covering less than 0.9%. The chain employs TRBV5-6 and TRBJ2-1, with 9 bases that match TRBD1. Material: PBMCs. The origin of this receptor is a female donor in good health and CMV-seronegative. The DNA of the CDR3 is TGTGCCAGCCAAGGGACAGGGCCATACAATGAGCAGTTCTTC. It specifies CASQGTGPYNEQFF.